Following are 18 T cell receptor beta chains from one sample sequenced in a study of cytomegalovirus exposure and HLA in healthy donors. The PCR made use of 60 Vbeta and 13 Jbeta primers. Data came from immunoSEQ multiplex PCR; TCRdb stores just in-frame clones and leaves some out. The repertoire has more than 95,000 clones, roughly 13% of them found once; the top ten carry around 15%. Sequences were obtained from PBMCs. The source of these receptors is a man aged 35 to 55 in good health and CMV-seropositive.

The chain uses TRBV5-4 and TRBJ2-5; the D gene is possibly TRBD2 (5 bases). This CDR3 has 14 amino acids. The V end was cut by 2 bases, the J end by 5 bases, with 13 bases between. Germline V CDR1 and CDR2: SGHNT, YYREEE (reference sequence). This CDR3 is CASSLKRAGETQYF. CDR3 in DNA: TGTGCCAGCAGCTTAAAGAGGGCAGGTGAGACCCAGTACTTC.

The V gene is TRBV6-5, the J gene TRBJ1-2; unclear D gene. Germline loops: CDR1 MNHEY, CDR2 SVGAGI. The CDR3 loop spans 13 amino acids. With 6 bases removed from V and 1 base from J, the gap between germline ends came to 9 bases. CDR3 sequence: CASSRGFNYGYTF. For the CDR3, the DNA is TGTGCCAGCAGCAGAGGCTTTAACTATGGCTACACCTTC.

This clone was counted only a few times. J is TRBJ1-5 and V is TRBV27; 9 bases fit TRBD1. The germline V gene has CDR1 MNHEY and CDR2 SMNVEV (reference sequence). This CDR3 spans 16 amino acids. CDR3 bases: TGTGTTGGGGGACAGGGCGGGAAGTTTGGCAATCAGCCCCAGCATTTT. This codes for CVGGQGGKFGNQPQHF.

As for this clone: This specimen includes other DNA sequences encoding the same CDR3. The rearrangement joins TRBV7-9 to TRBJ1-1, with D unresolved. V gave up 5 bases and J gave up 8 bases, with 12 bases separating them. The CDR3 has 12 amino acids. Germline V lookup: CDR1 SEHNR, CDR2 FQNEAQ (reference sequence). This CDR3 is CASSPLGYEAFF. CDR3 nucleotide sequence: TGTGCCAGCAGCCCGCTCGGGTACGAAGCTTTCTTT.

The J gene is TRBJ2-2, the V gene TRBV6-5; 7 bases align to TRBD2. The J segment lost 7 bases and the V segment lost 4 bases, leaving 12 bases of the junction unmatched. CDR1 is MNHEY and CDR2 is SVGAGI in the germline V gene. The CDR3 runs to 16 residues. For the CDR3, the DNA is TGTGCCAGCAGTTCCCGGTGGACTAGGAAGGTCGGGGAGCTGTTTTTT. It translates to CASSSRWTRKVGELFF.

The V call is TRBV19, the J call TRBJ2-2, with 7 bases that match TRBD1. Germline V gene data show CDR1 as LNHDA and CDR2 as SQIVND (reference sequence). CDR3 length: 15 amino acids. Losses at the gene ends were 7 bases for V and 4 bases for J; bases not matched to a gene: 9. CDR3 loop: CASNPQGGITGELFF. The CDR3 region has the DNA TGTGCCAGTAACCCCCAAGGGGGCATCACCGGGGAGCTGTTTTTT.

This clone was seen only a few times. The rearrangement links TRBV9 to TRBJ2-1, with 11 bases lining up with TRBD2. Germline V gene data show CDR1 as SGDLS and CDR2 as YYNGEE. Trimming at V came to 0 bases and at J to 2 bases, leaving 1 base not matched to a gene. The CDR3 consists of 16 residues. This CDR3 reads CASSVVAGGAYNEQFF. For the CDR3, the DNA is TGTGCCAGCAGCGTAGTAGCGGGAGGGGCCTACAATGAGCAGTTCTTC.

In this sample, this clone turned up a few times. V usage is TRBV2 and J usage is TRBJ2-1; possible D gene TRBD1, 5 bases. From germline, CDR1 is SNHLY and CDR2 FYNNEI. The CDR3 is 14 residues long. The V and J ends lost 5 bases and 5 bases respectively, with 13 bases between them. The CDR3 loop is CASSFRTSHNEQFF. The CDR3 nucleotides are TGTGCCAGCAGTTTCAGGACATCGCACAATGAGCAGTTCTTC.

The chain employs TRBV27 and TRBJ2-4; maybe TRBD2 (7 bases). Trimming removed 5 bases at V and 2 bases at J, with 13 bases between. CDR1 and CDR2 from the germline V gene are MNHEY and SMNVEV (reference sequence). CDR3 length: 15 amino acids. CDR3 sequence (DNA): TGTGCCAGCAGTCCGTGGGGGGGGCCCAAAAACATTCAGTACTTC. Translating gives CASSPWGGPKNIQYF.

The gene calls are TRBV6-1 and TRBJ2-2; 10 nucleotides agree with TRBD2. The CDR3 is made up of 14 amino acids. Germline trimming cut 6 bases from V and 4 bases from J; bases unmatched to any gene: 2. Germline V gene sequence: CDR1 MNHNS, CDR2 SASEGT. The CDR3 DNA is TGTGCCAGCAGACTAGCGGGAACCACCGGGGAGCTGTTTTTT. It translates to CASRLAGTTGELFF.

The chain recombines TRBV6-1 with TRBJ1-1; TRBD1 matches 8 bases. Trimming took 7 bases from V and 3 from J; bases not matched to a gene: 10. Germline values: CDR1 MNHNS, CDR2 SASEGT. The CDR3 runs to 15 residues. The CDR3 here is CASTGQGNQDTEAFF. The CDR3 bases are TGTGCCAGCACCGGACAGGGTAATCAGGACACTGAAGCTTTCTTT.

J is TRBJ2-7 and V is TRBV20-1, with D unresolved. The CDR3 contains 11 residues. The germline CDR1 and CDR2 sequences are DFQATT and SNEGSKA (reference sequence). V gave up 0 bases and J gave up 4 bases, with 4 bases separating them. CDR3 sequence: CSARDSYEQYF. In nucleotides, the CDR3 is TGCAGTGCTAGAGATTCATACGAGCAGTACTTC.

This chain links TRBV7-2 with TRBJ2-1; 12 positions match TRBD1. This CDR3 region has 15 residues. Germline loops: CDR1 SGHTA, CDR2 FQGNSA. The V segment lost 0 bases and the J segment 8 bases; nucleotides outside the gene matches: 2. CDR3 sequence reads: CASSLAGQGAYEQFF. CDR3 nucleotides: TGTGCCAGCAGCTTAGCGGGACAGGGGGCCTATGAGCAGTTCTTC.

This clone was detected only a few times. The V and J genes are TRBV21-1 and TRBJ2-3; the table's TRBD1 call for D was not verified on the DNA. TRBV21-1 is described as a pseudogene. The CDR3 is made up of 20 amino acids. CDR3: CASSPVSPRQYAYVTDTQYF. The DNA of the CDR3 is TGTGCCAGCAGCCCCGTGTCCCCGAGACAGTACGCTTATGTCACAGATACGCAGTATTTT.

In its sample, this clone was seen a few times. The CDR3 DNA is TGTGCCAGCAGCCCGGGACTAGCGGGACTCGCGCAGTATTTT. Translating it yields CASSPGLAGLAQYF. The V and J genes are TRBV11-2 and TRBJ2-3; 13 nucleotides align to TRBD2. CDR1 is SGHAT, CDR2 FQNNGV, per germline. V shed 5 bases and J 10 bases; nucleotides not matched to a gene: 6. The CDR3 is made up of 14 amino acids.

This clone was counted only a few times. The chain carries TRBV7-9 and TRBJ2-5, with TRBD1 matching over 7 bases. Per the germline V gene, CDR1 is SEHNR and CDR2 is FQNEAQ (reference sequence). The CDR3 length is 15 residues. Unmatched junction bases numbered 7, after V lost 4 bases and J lost 2 bases. CDR3 DNA sequence: TGTGCCAGCAGCTCACCCGGGACAGATCAAGAGACCCAGTACTTC. Translation: CASSSPGTDQETQYF.

This clone was detected only a few times. This chain links TRBV18 with TRBJ2-2; no definite D call. The CDR3 is made up of 13 amino acids. CDR1 and CDR2 from the germline V gene are KGHSH and LQKENI. V lost 3 bases to trimming and J lost 6 bases, with 8 bases between them. The CDR3 nucleotides read TGTGCCAGCTCACCCCCCCAGGCCGGGGAGCTGTTTTTT. This codes for CASSPPQAGELFF.

This sequence joins TRBV6-5 and TRBJ2-7, with D maybe TRBD2 (6 bases). CDR1 and CDR2 (germline): MNHEY, SVGAGI. With 6 bases removed from V and 2 bases from J, the gap between germline ends came to 14 bases. The CDR3 is 14 amino acids. CDR3 nucleotide sequence: TGTGCCAGCAGCCGCGGGACTGCCGCCTACGAGCAGTACTTC. Encoded protein: CASSRGTAAYEQYF.